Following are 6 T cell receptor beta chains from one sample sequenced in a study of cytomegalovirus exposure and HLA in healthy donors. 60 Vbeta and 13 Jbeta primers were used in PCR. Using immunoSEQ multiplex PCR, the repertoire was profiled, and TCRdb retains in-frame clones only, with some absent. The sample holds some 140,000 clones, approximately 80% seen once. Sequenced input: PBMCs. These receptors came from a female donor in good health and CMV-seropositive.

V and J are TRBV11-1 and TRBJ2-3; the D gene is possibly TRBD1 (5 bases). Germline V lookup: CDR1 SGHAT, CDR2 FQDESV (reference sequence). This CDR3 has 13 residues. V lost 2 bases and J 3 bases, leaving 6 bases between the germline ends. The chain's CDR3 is CASSLRQTDTQYF. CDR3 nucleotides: TGTGCCAGCAGCTTACGACAGACAGATACGCAGTATTTT.

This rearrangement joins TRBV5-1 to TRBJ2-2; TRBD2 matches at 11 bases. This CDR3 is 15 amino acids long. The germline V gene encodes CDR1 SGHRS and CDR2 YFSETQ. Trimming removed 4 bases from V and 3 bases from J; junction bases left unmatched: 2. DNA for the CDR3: TGCGCCAGCAGCCAGGGACTAGCGGACACCGGGGAGCTGTTTTTT. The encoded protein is CASSQGLADTGELFF.

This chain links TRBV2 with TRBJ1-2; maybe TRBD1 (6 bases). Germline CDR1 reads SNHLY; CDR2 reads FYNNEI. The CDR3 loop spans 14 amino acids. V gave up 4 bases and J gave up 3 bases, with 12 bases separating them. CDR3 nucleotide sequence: TGTGCCAGCAGTGGAACAGGGTTTGACTATGGCTACACCTTC. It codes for CASSGTGFDYGYTF.

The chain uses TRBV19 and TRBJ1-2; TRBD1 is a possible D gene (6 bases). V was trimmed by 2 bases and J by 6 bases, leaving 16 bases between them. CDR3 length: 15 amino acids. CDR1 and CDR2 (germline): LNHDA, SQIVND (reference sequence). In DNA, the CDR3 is TGTGCCAGTAGTATAACCCAGGGGATCCCGGATGGCTACACCTTC. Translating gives CASSITQGIPDGYTF. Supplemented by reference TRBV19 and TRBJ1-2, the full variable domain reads DGGITQSPKYLFRKEGQNVTLSCEQNLNHDAMYWYRQDPGQGLRLIYYSQIVNDFQKGDIAEGYSVSREKKESFPLTVTSAQKNPTAFYLCASSITQGIPDGYTFGSGTRLTVV.

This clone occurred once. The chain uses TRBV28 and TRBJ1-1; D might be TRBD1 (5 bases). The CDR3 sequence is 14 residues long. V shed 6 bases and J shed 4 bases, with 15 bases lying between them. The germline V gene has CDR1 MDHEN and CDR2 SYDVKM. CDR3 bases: TGTGCCAGCAGACGACCGGGGGATAGCACTGAAGCTTTCTTT. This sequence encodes CASRRPGDSTEAFF.

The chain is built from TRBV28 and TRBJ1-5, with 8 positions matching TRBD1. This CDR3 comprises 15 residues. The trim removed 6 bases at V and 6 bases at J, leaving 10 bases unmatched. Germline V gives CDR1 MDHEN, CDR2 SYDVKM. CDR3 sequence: CASSRRQGRGQPQHF. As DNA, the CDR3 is TGTGCCAGCAGCCGCCGACAGGGGCGAGGTCAGCCCCAGCATTTT.